The 22 T cell receptor beta chains below come from one sample, sequenced in a study of cytomegalovirus exposure and HLA in healthy donors. Assay used: immunoSEQ multiplex PCR; TCRdb lists only in-frame clones, some missing. The repertoire holds some 140,000 clones, with around four fifths as singletons. Sequences were obtained from PBMCs. These receptors were obtained from a woman in her twenties or thirties in good health and CMV-seronegative.

The V gene is TRBV7-7, the J gene TRBJ2-5, with 8 bases fitting TRBD2. The CDR3 is made up of 15 amino acids. Germline V gene lookup returns CDR1 SSHAT and CDR2 FNYEAQ (reference sequence). The CDR3 bases are TGTGCTAACAGCCCGACGGGACTAGTCAAAGAGACCCAGTACTTC. This sequence encodes CANSPTGLVKETQYF.

This rearrangement joins TRBV6-5 to TRBJ1-1, with D hard to call. Germline V CDR1 and CDR2: MNHEY, SVGAGI. V lost 0 bases and J 7 bases, leaving 6 bases between the germline ends. The CDR3 is made up of 12 amino acids. The CDR3 DNA reads TGTGCCAGCAGTTACTCTGAGGGTGAAGCTTTCTTT. Translation gives CASSYSEGEAFF.

This clone occurred once. The chain has TRBV29-1 and TRBJ1-1; unclear D gene. The CDR3 loop spans 13 amino acids. The V gene lost 4 bases and the J gene lost 1 base, with 10 bases spanning the gap. Germline V gene sequence: CDR1 SQVTM, CDR2 ANQGSEA. The CDR3 region has the DNA TGCAGCGTTGCGGGGTGGCCGAACACTGAAGCTTTCTTT. Its protein is CSVAGWPNTEAFF.

This clone was seen only once. The chain links TRBV7-8 to TRBJ1-1; 7 nucleotides align to TRBD1. From germline, CDR1 is SGHVS and CDR2 FQNEAQ. V shed 5 bases, J shed 4 bases, and the junction held 7 bases outside the gene matches. The CDR3 loop spans 14 amino acids. CDR3: CASSLRGWGTEAFF. The CDR3 DNA sequence: TGTGCCAGCAGCCTCAGGGGGTGGGGCACTGAAGCTTTCTTT.

DNA for the CDR3: TGTGCCAGCAGCTTCAGGATCGTGACAGATACGCAGTATTTT. Its protein product is CASSFRIVTDTQYF. This chain joins TRBV7-8 and TRBJ2-3; D is ambiguous. This CDR3 spans 14 amino acids. Trimming took off 3 bases at V and 3 bases at J, with 10 bases between the two ends. Germline loops: CDR1 SGHVS, CDR2 FQNEAQ.

V gene TRBV11-2 combines with J gene TRBJ2-7; maybe TRBD1 (5 bases). The CDR3 loop spans 15 amino acids. V lost 6 bases, J lost 1 base, and 16 bases lay in between. Per germline, CDR1 SGHAT and CDR2 FQNNGV. The CDR3 loop is CASSSLKDKSYEQYF. The DNA for the CDR3 is TGTGCCAGCAGTTCGCTAAAGGACAAATCCTACGAGCAGTACTTC.

This chain joins TRBV5-1 and TRBJ2-7; the match to TRBD2 covers 15 bases. V lost 4 bases to trimming and J lost 4 bases; unmatched junction nucleotides: 12. The CDR3 contains 18 residues. CDR1 is SGHRS, CDR2 YFSETQ, per germline. CDR3 sequence: CASSRHPGLAGGFYEQYF. The CDR3 DNA follows: TGCGCCAGCAGCCGCCACCCGGGACTAGCGGGGGGTTTTTACGAGCAGTACTTC.

The chain couples TRBV10-3 to TRBJ2-2; D is perhaps TRBD1 (7 bases). V gave up 10 bases and J gave up 5 bases, with 17 bases separating them. The CDR3 extends over 14 amino acids. Germline values: CDR1 ENHRY, CDR2 SYGVKD. In DNA, the CDR3 is TGTGCCACCTCTACGGCAGGGGGGACCGGGGAGCTGTTTTTT. Translation gives CATSTAGGTGELFF.

The gene calls are TRBV5-6 and TRBJ2-7; 10 bases map to TRBD1. Germline V CDR1 and CDR2: SGHDT, YYEEEE. This CDR3 region has 16 residues. Losses at the gene ends were 4 bases for V and 3 bases for J; bases not matched to a gene: 10. The CDR3 bases are TGTGCCAGCAGCCTGACCTGGGACAGGGGAAACTACGAGCAGTACTTC. This encodes CASSLTWDRGNYEQYF.

The rearrangement joins TRBV7-2 to TRBJ2-3; a possible D gene is TRBD2 (6 bases). CDR1 SGHTA and CDR2 FQGNSA come from the germline V gene. V lost 2 bases and J 8 bases, leaving 17 bases between the germline ends. This CDR3 spans 15 amino acids. The CDR3 reads CASSLRGLSRSTQYF. Written as DNA, the CDR3 is TGTGCCAGCAGCTTACGGGGGTTATCGCGCAGTACGCAGTATTTT.

The table lists this clone with a count of one. V usage is TRBV27 and J usage is TRBJ1-2; TRBD1 might be the D (5 bases). The length of the CDR3 is 14 residues. Trimming cost V 4 bases and J 4 bases, with 13 bases left between them. Looked up from germline, CDR1 is MNHEY and CDR2 is SMNVEV (reference sequence). DNA of the CDR3: TGTGCCAGCAGTTATCGGGACTCCCGCTATGGCTACACCTTC. Amino acids: CASSYRDSRYGYTF.

This clone was recorded a few times. V usage is TRBV4-2 and J usage is TRBJ2-7, with a possible D match to TRBD2 (6 bases). Per germline, CDR1 LGHNA and CDR2 YNFKEQ. The CDR3 has 12 residues. V was pared by 6 bases and J by 6 bases, with 12 bases between. The CDR3 reads CASRLSGGEQYF. The DNA for the CDR3 is TGTGCCAGCAGGTTATCCGGGGGCGAGCAGTACTTC.

Comments on this clone: The same CDR3 is also encoded by other DNA sequences in this sample. The chain carries TRBV9 and TRBJ2-3, with a weak D call TRBD1 (6 bases). This CDR3 region has 14 residues. Germline V gene lookup returns CDR1 SGDLS and CDR2 YYNGEE. V lost 4 bases and J 2 bases, leaving 11 bases between the germline ends. CDR3 DNA sequence: TGTGCCAGCAGCCCTCGACAGGACACAGATACGCAGTATTTT. This encodes CASSPRQDTDTQYF.

The V gene is TRBV19, the J gene TRBJ1-2; TRBD1 matches at 8 bases. The germline gives CDR1 LNHDA, CDR2 SQIVND (reference sequence). Trimming took 9 bases from V and 3 from J; bases not matched to a gene: 6. The CDR3 extends over 13 amino acids. The DNA of the CDR3 is TGTGCCAGCGAGGGACAGGTTGACTATGGCTACACCTTC. Protein: CASEGQVDYGYTF.

The V and J genes are TRBV7-3 and TRBJ2-3, with 13 positions matching TRBD2. The CDR3 spans 18 residues. The junction had 10 bases not matched to a gene; V was cut back by 5 bases and J by 2 bases. CDR1 SGHTA and CDR2 FQGTGA come from the germline V gene. The CDR3 nucleotides are TGTGCCAGCAGCCTAGGACTAGCGGGGGCCCTAAACACAGATACGCAGTATTTT. It specifies CASSLGLAGALNTDTQYF.

This clone has more than one count but fewer than ten. The J gene is TRBJ1-6, the V gene TRBV18; D perhaps matches TRBD1 (6 bases). Germline V lookup: CDR1 KGHSH, CDR2 LQKENI. The CDR3 is 15 amino acids. The ends were cut back, 6 bases at V and 7 bases at J, with 16 bases in the middle. CDR3 loop: CASSPTGTPNSPLHF. The CDR3 nucleotides are TGTGCCAGCTCGCCCACCGGGACACCCAATTCACCCCTCCACTTT.

J is TRBJ2-7 and V is TRBV27; 10 bases map to TRBD1. The CDR3 has 14 amino acids. The V and J ends lost 5 bases and 3 bases, in that order; junction bases with no gene match: 4. Germline-derived CDR1 and CDR2 are MNHEY and SMNVEV (reference sequence). The DNA for the CDR3 is TGTGCCAGCAGTAGACAGGGGGCCGACTACGAGCAGTACTTC. This encodes CASSRQGADYEQYF.

The rearrangement uses TRBV20-1 and TRBJ1-5; D is unresolved. Deletions cut 3 bases from V and 9 bases from J, with 9 bases between. This CDR3 region has 11 residues. CDR1 DFQATT and CDR2 SNEGSKA come from the germline V gene (reference sequence). The CDR3 here is CSASPRGPQHF. CDR3 sequence (DNA): TGCAGTGCTAGCCCACGGGGGCCCCAGCATTTT.

This chain links TRBV2 with TRBJ2-1, with 8 bases matching TRBD1. Trimming took 8 bases from V and 9 from J; bases not matched to a gene: 15. This CDR3 contains 15 residues. CDR1 and CDR2 (germline): SNHLY, FYNNEI. The CDR3 sequence is CASGTHRGTAREQFF. DNA of the CDR3: TGTGCCAGCGGAACACACAGGGGGACCGCACGTGAGCAGTTCTTC. Looking up the rest from reference TRBV2 and TRBJ2-1 gives the full variable domain: EPEVTQTPSHQVTQMGQEVILRCVPISNHLYFYWYRQILGQKVEFLVSFYNNEISEKSEIFDDQFSVERPDGSNFTLKIRSTKLEDSAMYFCASGTHRGTAREQFFGPGTRLTVL.

The chain couples TRBV6-1 to TRBJ1-1; D gene unclear. Germline V gene data show CDR1 as MNHNS and CDR2 as SASEGT. CDR3 length: 14 amino acids. The V end lost 6 bases, the J end lost 7 bases, and 18 bases lay between the germline ends. The CDR3 DNA follows: TGTGCCAGCAGCCCGTCGGGAGGCCCTTATGAAGCTTTCTTT. It encodes CASSPSGGPYEAFF.

This clone appeared once. V and J are TRBV6-1 and TRBJ2-7, with TRBD1 identical over 9 bases. In germline, CDR1 is MNHNS, CDR2 SASEGT. V dropped 10 bases and J dropped 5; count of bases not matched to a gene: 12. The CDR3 length is 14 residues. The DNA for the CDR3 is TGTGCCATCTCTCCGTGGGACAGGGCCCACGAGCAGTACTTC. Its protein product is CAISPWDRAHEQYF.

This clone was counted a single time. The chain uses TRBV28 and TRBJ1-4, with a weak D call TRBD1 (6 bases). Trimming shortened V by 6 bases and J by 8 bases, and 19 bases separated the two germline ends. The CDR3 runs 15 residues. Germline V gene lookup returns CDR1 MDHEN and CDR2 SYDVKM. Written as DNA, the CDR3 is TGTGCCAGCAGGCGGATTGGACAGCTTGTGGAAAAACTGTTTTTT. Translation: CASRRIGQLVEKLFF. Drawing the rest from reference TRBV28 and TRBJ1-4, the complete variable domain is DVKVTQSSRYLVKRTGEKVFLECVQDMDHENMFWYRQDPGLGLRLIYFSYDVKMKEKGDIPEGYSVSREKKERFSLILESASTNQTSMYLCASRRIGQLVEKLFFGSGTQLSVL.